This TCR beta chain was identified during a study of pediatric ulcerative colitis. Study-wide results and caveats: Ulcerative colitis patients shared more blood-rectal clones than controls. Rectal repertoires separated controls, mild-moderate and acute severe colitis.

About this clone itself: The antigen is undetermined.

Trimming removed 0 bases at V and 6 bases at J, with 10 bases between. CDR3 length: 14 residues. The assay was run at survey level. Generated by immunoSEQ multiplex PCR, the TCRdb table keeps only in-frame clones and is missing some. Seen here are 20,000 or so clones, about three quarters observed once, and the top ten hold 15% to 17%. During colonoscopy, one to two rectal pinch biopsies were collected. Before the diagnostic colonoscopy, ulcerative colitis patients were free of immunosuppressive medication. Sequencing used gut tissue. The rearrangement joins TRBV5-3 to TRBJ1-5, with D unresolved. TRBV5-3 belongs to the ORF category, with a function that is uncertain. The clonotype comes from a boy under 18 with severe ulcerative colitis. For the CDR3, the DNA is TGTGCCAGAAGCTTGGGGCAGGTCAGTCAGCCCCAGCATTTT. Residues: CARSLGQVSQPQHF.